The 9 T cell receptor beta chains below were found in one sample sequenced in a study of memory CD4+ T cells and cytomegalovirus serostatus. Generated by immunoSEQ multiplex PCR, the TCRdb table keeps only in-frame clones and is missing some. This sample has tens of thousands of clones; more than 75% occur once, and the top ten carry around 0.9%. Single viable CD3+CD4+CD8-CD45RO+ cells were sorted as the memory CD4+ T cells. The sequenced sample consisted of memory CD4+ T cells from blood. All receptors come from an adult in good health and CMV-seronegative.

J is TRBJ2-5 and V is TRBV7-8; 7 nucleotides match TRBD1. Per the germline V gene, CDR1 is SGHVS and CDR2 is FQNEAQ. There are 17 residues in the CDR3. J lost 3 bases, V lost 5 bases, and 15 bases had no gene match. Written as DNA, the CDR3 is TGTGCCAGCAGCAGGGGACAGATTGTTCAAACAAAAGAGACCCAGTACTTC. Its protein product is CASSRGQIVQTKETQYF.

Points on this clone: The germline gene is not matched at one end of the junction; a read error may be the cause. V is TRBV7-9 and J is TRBJ2-2, with 7 bases aligning to TRBD2. CDR3 length: 16 residues. Germline CDR1 reads SEHNR; CDR2 reads FQNEAQ (reference sequence). The CDR3 DNA follows: TGTGCCAGCAGTTTAGCCCAGACTAGCCTCACCGGGGAGCTGTTTTTT. Encoded protein: CASSLAQTSLTGELFF. Combining the CDR3 with reference TRBV7-9 and TRBJ2-2 gives the whole variable domain DTGVSQNPRHKITKRGQNVTFRCDPISEHNRLYWYRQTLGQGPEFLTYFQNEAQLEKSRLLSDRFSAERPKGSFSTLEIQRTEQGDSAMYLCASSLAQTSLTGELFFGEGSRLTVL.

The chain recombines TRBV6-1 with TRBJ1-5; D is unresolved. The germline gives CDR1 MNHNS, CDR2 SASEGT. The CDR3 runs to 14 residues. V lost 7 bases and J lost 0, with 10 bases in between. For the CDR3, the DNA is TGTGCCAGCACCGGCCCCAATAGCAATCAGCCCCAGCATTTT. This gives the protein CASTGPNSNQPQHF.

This sequence joins TRBV19 and TRBJ1-1, with D perhaps matching TRBD1 (5 bases). Trimming pared 6 bases from V and 3 bases from J, leaving 17 bases between. Germline values: CDR1 LNHDA, CDR2 SQIVND (reference sequence). This CDR3 is 15 amino acids long. The CDR3 here is CASSPSGQPDTEAFF. The CDR3 region has the DNA TGTGCCAGTAGCCCATCAGGGCAGCCGGACACTGAAGCTTTCTTT.

This clone has just one count. V is TRBV28 and J is TRBJ1-1, with TRBD1 matching 7 bases. Trimming at V came to 1 base and at J to 11 bases, leaving 13 bases not matched to a gene. Per the germline V gene, CDR1 is MDHEN and CDR2 is SYDVKM. This CDR3 comprises 15 residues. The DNA for the CDR3 is TGTGCCAGCAGTTTATCCCTCTTGGGACAGAATCAGGCTTTCTTT. Translation: CASSLSLLGQNQAFF.

Here the CDR3 reads CASSLVGQEDYEQYF. CDR3 bases: TGTGCCAGCAGCTTGGTCGGACAGGAGGACTACGAGCAGTACTTC. This chain links TRBV5-6 with TRBJ2-7; TRBD1 matches 7 bases. The junction had 6 bases not matched to a gene; V was cut back by 0 bases and J by 3 bases. Germline V CDR1 and CDR2: SGHDT, YYEEEE. The CDR3 loop spans 15 amino acids.

The chain links TRBV5-1 to TRBJ2-1; 9 nucleotides line up with TRBD2. The germline V gene encodes CDR1 SGHRS and CDR2 YFSETQ. V dropped 4 bases and J dropped 5; count of bases not matched to a gene: 22. This CDR3 is 20 amino acids long. DNA for the CDR3: TGCGCCAGCAGCCCGGTGGGGTCAGCGGGAGGTAACCCCCTGGACAATGAGCAGTTCTTC. It encodes CASSPVGSAGGNPLDNEQFF.

This clone has only one observation. An end of the junction does not agree with germline; a read error may underlie this. The DNA for the CDR3 is TGTGCCAGCAGCTTCCGCTTGGCCAGTCGGGACTTC. Its protein product is CASSFRLASRDF. The rearrangement uses TRBV11-2 and TRBJ2-7, with D unclear. The CDR3 extends over 12 amino acids. Per germline, CDR1 SGHAT and CDR2 FQNNGV.

The V and J genes are TRBV9 and TRBJ1-2, with unresolved D. In germline, CDR1 is SGDLS, CDR2 YYNGEE. This CDR3 spans 15 amino acids. Between the trimmed V and J ends, which lost 0 bases and 5 bases, there was a span of 14 bases. The CDR3 is CASSVGGGKAYGYTF. The CDR3 bases are TGTGCCAGCAGCGTAGGAGGAGGGAAGGCTTATGGCTACACCTTC. Full variable domain (remainder filled in from reference TRBV9 and TRBJ1-2): DSGVTQTPKHLITATGQRVTLRCSPRSGDLSVYWYQQSLDQGLQFLIQYYNGEERAKGNILERFSAQQFPDLHSELNLSSLELGDSALYFCASSVGGGKAYGYTFGSGTRLTVV.